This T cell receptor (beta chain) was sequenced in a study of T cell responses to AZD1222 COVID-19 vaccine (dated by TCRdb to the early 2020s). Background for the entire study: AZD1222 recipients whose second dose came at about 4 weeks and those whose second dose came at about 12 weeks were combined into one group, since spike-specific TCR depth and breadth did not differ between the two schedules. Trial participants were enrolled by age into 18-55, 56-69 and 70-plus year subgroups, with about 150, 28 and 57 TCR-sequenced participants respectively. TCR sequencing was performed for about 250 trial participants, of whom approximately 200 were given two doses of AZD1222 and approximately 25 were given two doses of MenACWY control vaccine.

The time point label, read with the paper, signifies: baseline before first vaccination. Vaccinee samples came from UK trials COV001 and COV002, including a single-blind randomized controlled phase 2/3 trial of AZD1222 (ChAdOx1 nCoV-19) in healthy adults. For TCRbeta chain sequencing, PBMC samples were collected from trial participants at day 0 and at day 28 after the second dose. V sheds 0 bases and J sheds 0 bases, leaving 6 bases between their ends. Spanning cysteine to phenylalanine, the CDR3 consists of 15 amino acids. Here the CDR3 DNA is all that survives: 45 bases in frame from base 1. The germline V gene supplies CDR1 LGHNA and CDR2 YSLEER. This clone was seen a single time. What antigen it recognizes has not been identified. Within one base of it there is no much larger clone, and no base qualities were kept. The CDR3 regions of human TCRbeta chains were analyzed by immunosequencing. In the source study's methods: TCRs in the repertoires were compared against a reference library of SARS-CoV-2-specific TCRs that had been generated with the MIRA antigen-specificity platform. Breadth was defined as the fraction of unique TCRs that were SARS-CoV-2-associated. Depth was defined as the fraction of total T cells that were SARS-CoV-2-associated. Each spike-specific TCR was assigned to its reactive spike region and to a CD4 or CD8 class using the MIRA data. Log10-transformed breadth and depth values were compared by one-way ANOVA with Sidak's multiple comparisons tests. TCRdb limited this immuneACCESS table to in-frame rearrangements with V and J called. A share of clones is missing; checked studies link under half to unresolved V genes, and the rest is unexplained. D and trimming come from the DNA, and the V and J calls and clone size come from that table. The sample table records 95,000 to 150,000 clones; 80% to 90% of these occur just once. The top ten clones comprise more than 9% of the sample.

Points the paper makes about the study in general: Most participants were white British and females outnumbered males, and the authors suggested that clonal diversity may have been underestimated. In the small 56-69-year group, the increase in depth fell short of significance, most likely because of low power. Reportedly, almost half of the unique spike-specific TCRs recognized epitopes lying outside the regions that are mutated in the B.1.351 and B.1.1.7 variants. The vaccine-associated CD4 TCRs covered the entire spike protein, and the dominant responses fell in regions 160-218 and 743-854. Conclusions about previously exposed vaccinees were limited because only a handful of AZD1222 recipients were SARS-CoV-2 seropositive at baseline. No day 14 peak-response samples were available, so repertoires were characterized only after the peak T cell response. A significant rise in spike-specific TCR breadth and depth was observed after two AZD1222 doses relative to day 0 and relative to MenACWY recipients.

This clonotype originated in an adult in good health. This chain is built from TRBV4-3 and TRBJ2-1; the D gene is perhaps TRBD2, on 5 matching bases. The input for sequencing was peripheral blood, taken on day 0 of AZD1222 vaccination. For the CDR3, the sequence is CASSQEGSSYNEQFF. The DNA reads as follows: TGCGCCAGCAGCCAAGAAGGGAGCTCCTACAATGAGCAGTTCTTC.